This is a list of T cell receptor beta chains from one sample in a study of Ad26.COV2.S vaccination and SARS-CoV-2 variants. Method: immunoSEQ multiplex PCR; TCRdb's copy keeps in-frame clones and lacks some. The top ten hold about 1.5% of the sample, which has about 680,000 clones, around 90% seen once. The source material was peripheral blood, sampled in a trial of Ad26.COV2.S vaccine versus placebo. Receptor source: a person aged 18-60 years who received the Ad26.COV2.S COVID-19 vaccine or a placebo. Each CDR3 is given with its conserved first and last residue. Fields, in order: V gene, D gene, J gene, clone size, CDR3 protein, CDR3 DNA. The D gene is left open where the match is weak. The size field is filled for only some rows; it gives once, few, many or a size class.

TRBV21-1	NA	TRBJ1-2	NA	CASSDYRAGYTF	TGTGCCAGCAGCGATTACAGGGCCGGCTACACCTTC
TRBV9	TRBD2	TRBJ2-1	NA	CASSTISGGRPNEQFF	TGTGCCAGCAGCACAATTAGCGGGGGGCGTCCCAATGAGCAGTTCTTC
TRBV3-1/TRBV3-2	NA	TRBJ2-5	NA	CASSQKTQYF	TGTGCCAGCAGCCAGAAGACCCAGTACTTC
TRBV15	TRBD1	TRBJ2-5	NA	CATSPGTGGQETQYF	TGTGCCACCAGCCCCGGGACAGGAGGGCAAGAGACCCAGTACTTC
TRBV9	NA	TRBJ2-2	NA	CASSVVGTPNTGELFF	TGTGCCAGCAGCGTGGTGGGGACTCCTAACACCGGGGAGCTGTTTTTT
TRBV12-3/TRBV12-4	NA	TRBJ1-5	NA	CASRRDGNQPQHF	TGTGCCAGCAGACGCGACGGGAATCAGCCCCAGCATTTT
TRBV7-2	NA	TRBJ2-2	once	CASTSPGAQGTGELFF	TGTGCCAGCACCTCCCCGGGGGCCCAGGGGACCGGGGAGCTGTTTTTT
TRBV5-8	TRBD2	TRBJ2-5	NA	CASSLGRTPGGETQYF	TGTGCCAGCAGCTTGGGCAGGACCCCGGGGGGAGAGACCCAGTACTTC
TRBV7-8	NA	TRBJ2-6	NA	CASSHVGVVSGANVLTF	TGTGCCAGCAGCCATGTCGGCGTGGTCTCTGGGGCCAACGTCCTGACTTTC
TRBV9	TRBD2	TRBJ2-5	NA	CASSAYGGAGRETQYF	TGTGCCAGCAGCGCTTACGGGGGGGCCGGGCGCGAGACCCAGTACTTC
TRBV20-1	NA	TRBJ2-5	NA	CSSNPGETQYF	TGTAGTAGCAACCCAGGGGAGACCCAGTACTTC
TRBV29-1	NA	TRBJ2-7	NA	CSVALTGYEQYF	TGCAGCGTTGCCCTAACAGGTTACGAGCAGTACTTC
TRBV6-6	TRBD1	TRBJ1-1	NA	CATWTGVQNTEAFF	TGTGCCACCTGGACAGGGGTGCAGAACACTGAAGCTTTCTTT
TRBV19	NA	TRBJ1-5	NA	CASSQGRGQPQHF	TGTGCCAGTAGTCAGGGGCGCGGTCAGCCCCAGCATTTT
TRBV6-5	TRBD1	TRBJ2-7	NA	CASSIQGQSYEQYF	TGTGCCAGCAGTATCCAGGGACAGTCCTACGAGCAGTACTTC
TRBV2	TRBD1	TRBJ1-4	NA	CASSGDRGGKLFF	TGTGCCAGCAGCGGGGACAGGGGCGGGAAACTGTTTTTT
TRBV4-3	NA	TRBJ1-4	once	CASSQDLGVGNEKLFF	TGCGCCAGCAGCCAAGATCTCGGGGTAGGGAATGAAAAACTGTTTTTT
TRBV6-2/TRBV6-3	TRBD2	TRBJ2-2	NA	CASSYLAGSTGELFF	TGTGCCAGCAGTTACCTAGCGGGGTCCACCGGGGAGCTGTTTTTT
TRBV6-5	NA	TRBJ1-1	NA	CASNFRERGTEAFF	TGTGCCAGCAACTTCCGGGAAAGAGGCACTGAAGCTTTCTTT
TRBV9	NA	TRBJ1-1	NA	CASSVDTSTEDTEAFF	TGTGCCAGCAGCGTGGATACTTCCACGGAGGACACTGAAGCTTTCTTT
TRBV5-1	TRBD2	TRBJ2-3	NA	CASSFAGDTDTQYF	TGCGCCAGCAGCTTTGCGGGGGACACAGATACGCAGTATTTT
TRBV7-2	NA	TRBJ1-4	NA	CASSVGPGFNEKLFF	TGTGCCAGCAGCGTAGGTCCCGGATTTAATGAAAAACTGTTTTTT
TRBV7-2	NA	TRBJ2-4	NA	CASSLVGVSNIQYF	TGTGCCAGCAGCTTAGTGGGAGTGTCGAACATTCAGTACTTC
TRBV9	NA	TRBJ1-2	few	CASSVGQGSYGYTF	TGTGCCAGCAGCGTAGGGCAGGGGTCCTATGGCTACACCTTC
TRBV5-1	TRBD2	TRBJ2-1	NA	CASSLTTSGRRNEQFF	TGCGCCAGCAGCTTGACCACTAGCGGGCGTAGGAATGAGCAGTTCTTC
TRBV10-3	NA	TRBJ1-5	NA	CATCVRENQPQHF	TGTGCCACTTGCGTGCGGGAAAATCAGCCCCAGCATTTT
TRBV10-3	NA	TRBJ1-1	NA	CAITPTGGLNTEAFF	TGTGCCATCACCCCGACGGGAGGGCTTAACACTGAAGCTTTCTTT
TRBV18	NA	TRBJ2-5	NA	CASSQEQETQYF	TGTGCCAGCTCACAGGAACAAGAGACCCAGTACTTC
TRBV6-5	TRBD2	TRBJ2-5	NA	CASRLAGGRLETQYF	TGTGCCAGCAGACTAGCGGGGGGGCGATTGGAGACCCAGTACTTC
TRBV5-1	NA	TRBJ2-7	NA	CASRKGDSTYEQYF	TGCGCCAGCAGAAAAGGGGACTCGACCTACGAGCAGTACTTC
TRBV19	NA	TRBJ2-7	NA	CASSTSSVSSYEQYF	TGTGCCAGTAGCACAAGTTCGGTGAGCTCCTACGAGCAGTACTTC
TRBV4-2	NA	TRBJ1-4	NA	CASSQNLQGMGGKLFF	TGTGCCAGCAGCCAAAATCTCCAGGGGATGGGAGGAAAACTGTTTTTT
TRBV2	TRBD1	TRBJ1-6	NA	CASSRQGRNSPLHF	TGTGCCAGCTCCCGACAGGGCCGGAATTCACCCCTCCACTTT
TRBV19	TRBD1	TRBJ1-5	NA	CASSSDRGSQPQHF	TGTGCCAGTAGTTCGGACAGGGGATCCCAGCCCCAGCATTTT
TRBV10-3	NA	TRBJ1-1	NA	CAISAGGGPEAFF	TGTGCCATCAGTGCAGGCGGGGGGCCTGAAGCTTTCTTT
TRBV11-2	TRBD2	TRBJ2-7	NA	CASSSGLANEQYF	TGTGCCAGCAGCTCGGGACTAGCGAACGAGCAGTACTTC
TRBV4-2	NA	TRBJ2-3	NA	CASSQGNGGGRGDTQYF	TGTGCCAGCAGCCAAGGAAATGGGGGGGGCCGCGGCGATACGCAGTATTTT
TRBV19	TRBD1	TRBJ1-5	NA	CASSFGQEVQPQHF	TGTGCCAGTAGTTTCGGACAGGAGGTTCAGCCCCAGCATTTT
TRBV27	TRBD1	TRBJ2-7	NA	CASSSTGTDYEQYF	TGTGCCAGCAGTTCTACCGGGACAGACTACGAGCAGTACTTC
TRBV6-2/TRBV6-3	TRBD2	TRBJ2-2	NA	CASSPSREAGELFF	TGTGCCAGCAGCCCGTCACGGGAGGCCGGGGAGCTGTTTTTT
TRBV6-6	NA	TRBJ1-5	NA	CASSYSTGSVEQPQHF	TGTGCCAGCAGTTACTCCACAGGGAGCGTAGAACAGCCCCAGCATTTT